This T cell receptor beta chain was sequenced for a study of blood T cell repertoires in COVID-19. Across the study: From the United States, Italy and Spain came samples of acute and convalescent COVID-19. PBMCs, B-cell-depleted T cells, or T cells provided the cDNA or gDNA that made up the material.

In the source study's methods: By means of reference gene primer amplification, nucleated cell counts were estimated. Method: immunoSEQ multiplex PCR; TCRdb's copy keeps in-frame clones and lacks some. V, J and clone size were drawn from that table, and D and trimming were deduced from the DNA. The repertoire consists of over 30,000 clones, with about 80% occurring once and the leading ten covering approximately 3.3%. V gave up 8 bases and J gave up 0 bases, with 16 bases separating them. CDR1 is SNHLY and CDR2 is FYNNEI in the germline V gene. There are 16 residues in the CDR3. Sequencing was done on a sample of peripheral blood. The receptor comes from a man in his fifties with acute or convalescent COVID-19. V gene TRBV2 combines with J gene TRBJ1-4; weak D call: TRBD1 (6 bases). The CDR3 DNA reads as TGTGCCAGCCTCGGACAGCCAGACGCAACTAATGAAAAACTGTTTTTT. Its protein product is CASLGQPDATNEKLFF.